Sequencing of this T cell receptor (beta chain) was carried out in a study of T-cell memory formation after mild COVID-19. In the case of this clonotype: Its antigen is unknown.

Points from the study as a whole: Cross-reactive memory appears to have joined, as suggested by some responding clones showing up in pre-infection memory.

Each CDR3 protein is one row after TCRdb ran MiXCR on the 5' RACE reads. The sample includes around 250,000 distinct CDR3 sequences, roughly 15% of them seen just once. The sample comprised PBMCs or a T cell subset sorted from them (not recorded which). This receptor was identified in a man aged 18-30 years who had mild COVID-19 (a few samples of this study predate the infection). Cell type and time point are not known.

The CDR3 protein is CASSARGETSGANVLTF. The CDR3, as DNA: TGTGCCAGCAGCGCCAGGGGGGAAACCTCTGGGGCCAACGTCCTGACTTTC. The chain employs TRBV9 and TRBJ2-6; weak D call: TRBD1 (7 bases). V was clipped by 3 bases and J by 0 bases, with 13 bases between them. The CDR3 is made up of 17 amino acids. Germline V CDR1 and CDR2: SGDLS, YYNGEE.